This TCR beta chain was retrieved from a study of vaccination effects on CD4 cells after COVID-19. ViraFEST expansion of antigen-specific CD4+ T cells with viral peptide pools preceded sequencing. An approximately ten-day culture period preceded the isolation of CD4+ T cells. Two doses of BNT162b2 or mRNA-1273 vaccine were administered to participants. In the vaccine recipients, nucleocapsid antibodies were negative and there was no prior SARS-CoV-2 infection. Trimming took off 9 bases at V and 4 bases at J, with 15 bases between the two ends. The CDR3 covers 13 residues. Germline V gives CDR1 LNHDA, CDR2 SQIVND (reference sequence). Using immunoSEQ multiplex PCR, the repertoire was profiled, and TCRdb retains in-frame clones only, with some absent. The sample contains tens of thousands of clones, 70% to 75% of which appear only once. Comment on this clone: As yet, its antigen is unknown.

This TCR was sampled from a human donor who received a COVID-19 vaccine. Sequenced here: CD4+ T cells from PBMCs cultured with SARS-CoV-2 spike peptides, sampled after COVID-19 vaccination. The gene calls are TRBV19 and TRBJ1-2; possible D gene TRBD1, 5 bases. The CDR3 nucleotides read TGTGCCAGCGCTGGGACCCCCATCTATGGCTACACCTTC. Translating it yields CASAGTPIYGYTF.